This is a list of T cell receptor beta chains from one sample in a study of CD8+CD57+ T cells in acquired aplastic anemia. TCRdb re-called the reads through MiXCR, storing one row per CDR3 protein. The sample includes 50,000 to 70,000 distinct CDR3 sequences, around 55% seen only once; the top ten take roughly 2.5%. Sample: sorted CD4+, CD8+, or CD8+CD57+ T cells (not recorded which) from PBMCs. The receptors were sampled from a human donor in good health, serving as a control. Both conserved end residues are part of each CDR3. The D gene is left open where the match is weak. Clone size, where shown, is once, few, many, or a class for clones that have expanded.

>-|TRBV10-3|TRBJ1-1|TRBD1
CAISGTGVTEAFF
TGTGCCATCAGCGGGACAGGGGTAACTGAAGCTTTCTTT
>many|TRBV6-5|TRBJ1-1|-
CASSYFPRRADTEAFF
TGTGCCAGCAGTTACTTCCCCCGGCGGGCGGACACTGAAGCTTTCTTT
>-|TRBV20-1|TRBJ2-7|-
CSAPSSPSIGEQHF
TGCAGTGCTCCGAGCTCCCCCTCTATCGGCGAGCAGCACTTC
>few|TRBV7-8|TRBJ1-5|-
CASSLWLGGQPQHF
TGTGCCAGCAGTTTATGGTTAGGGGGTCAGCCCCAGCATTTT
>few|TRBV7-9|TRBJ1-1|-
CASSLDRAEAFF
TGTGCCAGCAGCTTAGACAGGGCTGAAGCTTTCTTT
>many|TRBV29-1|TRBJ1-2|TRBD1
CSVEHMDREIYGYTF
TGCAGCGTTGAACATATGGACAGGGAAATCTATGGCTACACCTTC
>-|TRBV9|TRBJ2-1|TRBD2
CASSVGGLAINEQFF
TGTGCCAGCAGCGTAGGGGGACTAGCGATCAATGAGCAGTTCTTC
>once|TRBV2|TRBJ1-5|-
CASSSSRNQPQHF
TGTGCCAGCAGTAGTTCTCGCAATCAGCCCCAGCATTTT
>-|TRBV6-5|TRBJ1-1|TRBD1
CASSYQGVEAFF
TGTGCCAGCAGTTATCAGGGGGTTGAAGCTTTCTTT
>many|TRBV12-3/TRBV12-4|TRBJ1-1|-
CASSSWAAGTMNTEAFF
TGTGCCAGCAGCTCATGGGCTGCAGGCACTATGAACACTGAAGCTTTCTTT
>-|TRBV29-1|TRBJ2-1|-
CSTATVERAGRPNEQFF
TGCAGCACTGCAACGGTTGAAAGGGCTGGGCGGCCTAATGAGCAGTTCTTC
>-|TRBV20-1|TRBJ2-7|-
CSARMTPTYEQYF
TGCAGTGCTAGAATGACACCTACCTACGAGCAGTACTTC
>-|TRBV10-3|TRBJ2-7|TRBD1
CAISERPGTEDHYEQYF
TGTGCCATCAGTGAACGGCCAGGGACAGAAGACCACTACGAGCAGTACTTC
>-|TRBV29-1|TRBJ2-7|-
CSVDQGIASYEQYF
TGCAGCGTTGACCAGGGGATTGCGTCCTACGAGCAGTACTTC
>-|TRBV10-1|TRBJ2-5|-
CASSSLPQETQYF
TGCGCCAGCAGTTCCCTGCCCCAAGAGACCCAGTACTTC
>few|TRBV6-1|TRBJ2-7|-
CASSASSVSSTGGQYF
TGTGCCAGCAGTGCCAGCAGCGTAAGCAGTACGGGTGGGCAGTACTTC
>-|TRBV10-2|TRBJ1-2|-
CASSETQGNGYTF
TGCGCCAGCAGTGAGACCCAGGGAAACGGCTACACCTTC
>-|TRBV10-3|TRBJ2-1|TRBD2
CATAPPTLAGVGEQFF
TGTGCCACCGCTCCCCCCACTCTAGCGGGAGTGGGTGAGCAGTTCTTC
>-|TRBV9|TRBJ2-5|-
CASSVEAGRDKETQYF
TGTGCCAGCAGCGTAGAAGCGGGACGGGACAAGGAGACCCAGTACTTC
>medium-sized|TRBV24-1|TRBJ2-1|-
CATSDPRSYNEQFF
TGTGCCACCAGTGACCCGAGGTCCTACAATGAGCAGTTCTTC
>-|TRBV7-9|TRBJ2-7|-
CASSLAGPYEQYF
TGTGCCAGCAGCTTAGCGGGGCCCTACGAGCAGTACTTC
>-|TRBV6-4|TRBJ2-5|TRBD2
CASSTRLAAQETQYF
TGTGCCAGCAGCACGAGACTAGCGGCACAAGAGACCCAGTACTTC
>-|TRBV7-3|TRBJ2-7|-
CASSPRTYEQYF
TGTGCCAGCAGTCCGAGGACCTACGAGCAGTACTTC
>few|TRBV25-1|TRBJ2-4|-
CAGSDSNLTRWEQYF
TGTGCCGGCAGTGATTCGAACCTGACCAGGTGGGAGCAGTACTTC
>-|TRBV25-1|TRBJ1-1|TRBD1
CASSAVDRGPNTEAFF
TGTGCCAGCAGTGCCGTGGACAGGGGACCGAACACTGAAGCTTTCTTT
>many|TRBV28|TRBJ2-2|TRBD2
CASHSILAGLNTGELFF
TGTGCTTCCCACTCCATACTAGCGGGACTCAACACCGGGGAGCTGTTTTTT
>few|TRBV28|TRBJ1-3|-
CASIAPGNAGNTIYF
TGTGCCTCCATCGCCCCGGGGAACGCTGGAAACACCATATATTTT
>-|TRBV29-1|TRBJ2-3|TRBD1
CSAFRDRGLDTQYF
TGCAGCGCTTTCCGGGACAGGGGGCTGGATACGCAGTATTTT
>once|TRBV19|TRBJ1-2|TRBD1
CASSIAATGNYGYTF
TGTGCCAGTAGTATAGCCGCGACAGGGAACTATGGCTACACCTTC
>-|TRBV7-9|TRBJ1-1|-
CASSLALNTEAFF
TGTGCCAGCAGCTTAGCCCTCAACACTGAAGCTTTCTTT
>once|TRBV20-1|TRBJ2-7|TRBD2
CSALTSGSSYEQYF
TGCAGTGCCTTGACTAGCGGGAGTTCCTACGAGCAGTACTTC
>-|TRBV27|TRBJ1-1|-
CASRRANTEAFF
TGTGCCAGCAGAAGAGCTAACACTGAAGCTTTCTTT
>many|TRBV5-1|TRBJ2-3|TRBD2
CASSSDGRDLNTQYF
TGCGCCAGCAGCAGCGACGGGAGGGACCTGAATACGCAGTATTTT
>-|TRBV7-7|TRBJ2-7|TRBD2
CARDRLAGYSYEQYF
TGTGCTAGAGATCGACTAGCGGGGTACTCCTACGAGCAGTACTTC
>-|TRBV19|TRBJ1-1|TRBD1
CASSISGQRHTEAFF
TGTGCCAGTAGTATATCGGGACAGAGGCACACTGAAGCTTTCTTT
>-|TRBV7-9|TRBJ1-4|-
CASSRLLGEKLFF
TGTGCCAGCAGCCGCCTCCTGGGCGAAAAACTGTTTTTT
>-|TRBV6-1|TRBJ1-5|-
CASSPAVGDQPQHF
TGTGCCAGCAGTCCGGCCGTGGGGGATCAGCCCCAGCATTTT
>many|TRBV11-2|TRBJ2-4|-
CASSLAHFRAPGDIQYF
TGTGCCAGCAGCTTAGCTCACTTCAGGGCCCCGGGGGACATTCAGTACTTC
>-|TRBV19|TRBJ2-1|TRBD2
CASRGASGSHEQFF
TGTGCCAGTAGAGGGGCTAGCGGGAGTCATGAGCAGTTCTTC
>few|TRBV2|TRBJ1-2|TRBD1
CASRDRGNGYTF
TGTGCCAGCCGTGACAGGGGGAATGGCTACACCTTC
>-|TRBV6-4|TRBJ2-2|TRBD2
CASSQGLAGTGELFF
TGTGCCAGCTCACAGGGACTAGCTGGCACCGGGGAGCTGTTTTTT
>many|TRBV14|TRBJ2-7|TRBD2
CASSPGTGTRTSGRTPYEQYF
TGTGCCAGCAGCCCCGGGACAGGGACTCGGACTAGCGGGAGGACCCCCTACGAGCAGTACTTC
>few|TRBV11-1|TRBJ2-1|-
CASMGLSSYNEQFF
TGTGCCAGCATGGGCCTTAGCTCCTACAATGAGCAGTTCTTC
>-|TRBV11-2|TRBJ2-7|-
CASSLDLRGEQYF
TGTGCCAGCAGCTTAGATCTGAGGGGCGAGCAGTACTTC
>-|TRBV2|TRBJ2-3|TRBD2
CASSFPTSGRGTDTQYF
TGTGCCAGCAGTTTCCCTACTAGCGGGAGGGGGACAGATACGCAGTATTTT
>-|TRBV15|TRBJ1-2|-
CATSRDVGGFYGYTF
TGTGCCACCAGCAGAGACGTTGGAGGATTCTATGGCTACACCTTC
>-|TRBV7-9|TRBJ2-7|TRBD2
CASGTSWGEQYF
TGTGCCAGCGGGACTAGCTGGGGCGAGCAGTACTTC
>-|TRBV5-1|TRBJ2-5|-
CASSLAVGRETQYF
TGCGCCAGCAGCTTGGCCGTAGGTCGAGAGACCCAGTACTTC
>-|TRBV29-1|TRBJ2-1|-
CSASNYNEQFF
TGCAGCGCCAGTAACTACAATGAGCAGTTCTTC
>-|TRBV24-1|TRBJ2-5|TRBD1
CATQGVTETQYF
TGTGCCACACAGGGGGTCACGGAGACCCAGTACTTC
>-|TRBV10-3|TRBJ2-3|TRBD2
CAISDPPGQGGTDTQYF
TGTGCCATCAGTGACCCCCCGGGCCAGGGAGGGACAGATACGCAGTATTTT
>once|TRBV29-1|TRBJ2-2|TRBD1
CSVEAGGKLFF
TGCAGCGTTGAAGCAGGGGGAAAGCTGTTTTTT